The clone carrying this TCR beta chain has just a few counts. This entry is derived from a study of blood T cell repertoires in COVID-19. Produced via immunoSEQ multiplex PCR; TCRdb's table is partial and in-frame only. The table lists around 150,000 clones, 80% to 90% of them singletons, with roughly 8% in the top ten. Trimming took 3 bases from V and 4 from J, leaving 13 bases between them. This CDR3 has 15 amino acids. The germline gives CDR1 LGHDT, CDR2 YNNKEL (reference sequence). The sequencing sample was made of peripheral blood. This chain joins TRBV3-1 (or the pseudogene TRBV3-2) and TRBJ1-3; no clear D gene. This TCR was sampled from a man between 60 and 75 years old with acute or convalescent COVID-19. This chain's CDR3 is CASSQPGGPGNTIYF. In nucleotides, the CDR3 is TGTGCCAGCAGCCAGCCCGGCGGGCCAGGAAACACCATATATTTT.